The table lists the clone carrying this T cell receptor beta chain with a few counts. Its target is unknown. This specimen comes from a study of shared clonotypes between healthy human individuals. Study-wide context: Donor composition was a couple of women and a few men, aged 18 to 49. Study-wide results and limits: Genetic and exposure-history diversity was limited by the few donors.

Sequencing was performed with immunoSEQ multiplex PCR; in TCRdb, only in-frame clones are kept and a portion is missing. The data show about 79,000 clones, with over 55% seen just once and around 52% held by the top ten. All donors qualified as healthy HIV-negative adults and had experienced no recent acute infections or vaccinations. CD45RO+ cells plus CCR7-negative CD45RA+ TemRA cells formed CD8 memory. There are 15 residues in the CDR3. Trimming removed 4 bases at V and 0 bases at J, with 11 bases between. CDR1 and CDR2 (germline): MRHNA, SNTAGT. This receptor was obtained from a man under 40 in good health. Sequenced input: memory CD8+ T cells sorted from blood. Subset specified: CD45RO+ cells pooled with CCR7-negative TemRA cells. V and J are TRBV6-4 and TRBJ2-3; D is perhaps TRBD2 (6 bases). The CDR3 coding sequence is TGTGCCAGCAGTGTAGGGACTTCTAGCACAGATACGCAGTATTTT. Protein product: CASSVGTSSTDTQYF.